The clone carrying this TCR beta chain turned up a few times. No antigen is known for it. CDR1 is MNHEY and CDR2 is SVGEGT in the germline V gene. This CDR3 has 15 residues. Germline trimming cut 5 bases from V and 2 bases from J; bases unmatched to any gene: 7. TCRdb analysed the 5' RACE reads with MiXCR anew, one entry per CDR3 protein. Here the sample spans about 360,000 distinct CDR3 sequences, around 14% being singletons. This record comes from a study of T-cell memory formation after mild COVID-19. Overall study: Most TCR clusters belonged to a single donor.

General study findings and limits: The study found balanced CD4/CD8 in clones contracting day 15 to 85 and a CD4+ lean in later expanders.

The clonotype originates from a man in his late teens or twenties who had mild COVID-19 (a few samples of this study predate the infection). Cell type and time point are not known. Sequencing was performed on PBMCs or a T cell subset sorted from them (not recorded which). The chain uses TRBV6-2 or TRBV6-3 and TRBJ2-7; 9 bases map to TRBD1. The CDR3: CASSRGQGTTYEQYV. As DNA, the CDR3 is TGTGCCAGCAGTCGTGGACAGGGGACGACCTACGAGCAGTACGTC.